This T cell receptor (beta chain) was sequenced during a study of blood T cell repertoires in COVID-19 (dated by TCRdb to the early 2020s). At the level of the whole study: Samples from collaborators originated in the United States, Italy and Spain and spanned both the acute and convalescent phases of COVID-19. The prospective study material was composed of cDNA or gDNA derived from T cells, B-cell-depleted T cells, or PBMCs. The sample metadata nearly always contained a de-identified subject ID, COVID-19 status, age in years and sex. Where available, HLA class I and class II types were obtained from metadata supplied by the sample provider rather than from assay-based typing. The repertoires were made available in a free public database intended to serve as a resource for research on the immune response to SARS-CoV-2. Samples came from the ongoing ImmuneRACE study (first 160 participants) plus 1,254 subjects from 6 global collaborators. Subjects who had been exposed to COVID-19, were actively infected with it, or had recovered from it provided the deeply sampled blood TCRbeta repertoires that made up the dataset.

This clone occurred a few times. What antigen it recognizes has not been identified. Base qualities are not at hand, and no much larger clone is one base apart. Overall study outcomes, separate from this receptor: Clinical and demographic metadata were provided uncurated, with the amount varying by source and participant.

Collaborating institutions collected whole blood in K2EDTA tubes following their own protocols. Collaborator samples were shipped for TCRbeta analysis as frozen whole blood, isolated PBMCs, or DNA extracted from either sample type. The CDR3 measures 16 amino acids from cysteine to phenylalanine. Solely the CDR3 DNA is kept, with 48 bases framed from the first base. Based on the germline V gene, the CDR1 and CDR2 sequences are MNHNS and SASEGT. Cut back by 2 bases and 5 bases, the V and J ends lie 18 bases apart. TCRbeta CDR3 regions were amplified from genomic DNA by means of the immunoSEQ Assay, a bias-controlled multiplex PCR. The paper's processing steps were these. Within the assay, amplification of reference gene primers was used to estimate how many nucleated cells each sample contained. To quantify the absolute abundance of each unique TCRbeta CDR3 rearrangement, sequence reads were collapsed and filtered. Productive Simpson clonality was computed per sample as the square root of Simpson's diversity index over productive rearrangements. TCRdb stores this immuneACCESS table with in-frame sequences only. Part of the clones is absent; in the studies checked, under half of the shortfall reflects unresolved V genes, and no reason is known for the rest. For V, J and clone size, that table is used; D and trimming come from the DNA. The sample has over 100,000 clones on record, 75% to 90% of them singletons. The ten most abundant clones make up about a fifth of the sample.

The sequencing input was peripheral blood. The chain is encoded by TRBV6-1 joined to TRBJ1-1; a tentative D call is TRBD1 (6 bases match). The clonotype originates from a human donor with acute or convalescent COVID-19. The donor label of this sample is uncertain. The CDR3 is CASSERQGGGSTEAFF. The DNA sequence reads TGTGCCAGCAGTGAACGTCAGGGAGGGGGTAGTACTGAAGCTTTCTTT.